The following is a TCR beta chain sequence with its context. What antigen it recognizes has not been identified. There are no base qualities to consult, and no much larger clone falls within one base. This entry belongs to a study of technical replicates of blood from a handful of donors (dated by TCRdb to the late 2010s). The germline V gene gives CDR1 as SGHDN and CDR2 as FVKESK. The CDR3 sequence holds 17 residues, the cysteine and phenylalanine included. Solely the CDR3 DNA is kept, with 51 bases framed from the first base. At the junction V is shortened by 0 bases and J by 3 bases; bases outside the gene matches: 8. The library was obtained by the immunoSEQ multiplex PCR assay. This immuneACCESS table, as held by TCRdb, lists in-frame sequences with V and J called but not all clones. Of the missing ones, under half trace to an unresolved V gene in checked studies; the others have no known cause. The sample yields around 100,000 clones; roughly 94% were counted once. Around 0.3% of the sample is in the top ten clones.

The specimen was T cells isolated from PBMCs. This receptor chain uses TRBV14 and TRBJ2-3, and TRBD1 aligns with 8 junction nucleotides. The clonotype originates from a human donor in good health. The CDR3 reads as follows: CASSQDAGTGWTDTQYF. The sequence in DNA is TGTGCCAGCAGCCAAGATGCCGGGACAGGTTGGACAGATACGCAGTATTTT.